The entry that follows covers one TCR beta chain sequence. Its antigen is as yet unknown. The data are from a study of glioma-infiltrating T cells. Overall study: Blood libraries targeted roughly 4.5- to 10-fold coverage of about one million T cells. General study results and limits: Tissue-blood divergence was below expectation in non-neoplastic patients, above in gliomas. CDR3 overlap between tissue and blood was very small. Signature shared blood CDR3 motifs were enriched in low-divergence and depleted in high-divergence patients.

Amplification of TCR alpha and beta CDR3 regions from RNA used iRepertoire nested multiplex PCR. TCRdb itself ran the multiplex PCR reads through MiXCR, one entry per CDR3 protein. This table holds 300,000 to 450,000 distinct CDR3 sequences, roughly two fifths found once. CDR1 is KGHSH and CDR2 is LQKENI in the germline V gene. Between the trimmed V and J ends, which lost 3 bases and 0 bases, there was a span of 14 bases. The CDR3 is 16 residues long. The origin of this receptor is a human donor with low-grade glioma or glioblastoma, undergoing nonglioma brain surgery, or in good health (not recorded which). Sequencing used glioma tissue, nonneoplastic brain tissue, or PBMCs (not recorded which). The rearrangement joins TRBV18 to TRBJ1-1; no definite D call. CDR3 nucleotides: TGTGCCAGCTCACCCACGATCGCCGTTATGAACACTGAAGCTTTCTTT. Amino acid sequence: CASSPTIAVMNTEAFF.